This T cell receptor beta chain comes out of a study of brain metastases from non-small cell lung cancer (dated by TCRdb to the late 2010s). Background on the whole study: The study profiled the immune microenvironment of paired resected primary tumors and brain metastases taken from patients with non-small-cell lung cancer.

Concerning this clone: Its antigen has not been determined. Base quality data are lacking; no much larger clone is found one base away.

Trimming takes 3 bases from V and 3 bases from J, and the germline ends sit 9 bases apart. In the germline V gene (reference sequence), CDR1 corresponds to LNHDA and CDR2 to SQIVND. The CDR3 runs 14 residues from the cysteine to the phenylalanine. The retained sequence is limited to the CDR3, 42 bases, with the frame set at the first base. A total of 30 to 50 patients with non-small-cell lung cancer that had been surgically resected, each with specimens from both a primary tumor and a brain metastasis, made up the cohort. The tumor specimens consisted of archival formalin-fixed, paraffin-embedded tissues. The receptor library was made with the immunoSEQ multiplex PCR assay. T-cell receptor beta chain repertoire sequencing was carried out together with a 770-gene immune expression panel. TCRdb mirrors the immuneACCESS table, restricted to in-frame sequences. Some clones are absent from its copies; in checked studies, under half trace to an unresolved V gene, and the reason for the others is unknown. Present in this sample are a few thousand clones, roughly 85% of which were seen just once. Jointly, the top ten make up 5.5% to 6% of the sample.

The research as a whole found: T-cell clones were apparently expanded in under 80% of brain metastases relative to the matched primary tumors. T-cell infiltration was lower in brain metastases than in primary tumors (P < 0.001). TCR repertoires were found to be largely shared between paired brain metastases and primary tumors, although sparse T-cell densities were observed in the brain metastases.

Rearrangement joined TRBV19 to TRBJ1-5, with no confident D gene call. The specimen sequenced was primary lung tumor tissue. Per the publication, the cell subset or site label means: primary lung tumor paired with brain metastasis. The TCR originated in a donor aged 40 or over with non-small cell lung cancer. The CDR3 reads CASSIGQLNQPQHF. The DNA sequence reads TGTGCCAGTAGTATCGGTCAGCTCAATCAGCCCCAGCATTTT.